The clone carrying this TCR beta chain was found a few times. The data belong to a study of T-cell reconstitution after alpha-beta-depleted transplantation in children. Looked up from germline, CDR1 is KGHSH and CDR2 is LQKENI. The CDR3 totals 16 residues. The V gene lost 6 bases and the J gene lost 4 bases, with 20 bases spanning the gap. Unique molecular identifiers were used to barcode this TCRbeta library. TCRdb reanalysed the PCR reads using MiXCR and keeps one entry per CDR3 protein. The profile shows 70,000 to 95,000 distinct CDR3 sequences, more than 10% of them singletons. The specimen comprised PBMCs from the stem cell graft donor, sampled from the stem cell graft. The V call is TRBV18, the J call TRBJ2-3, with a tentative D call TRBD1 (5 bases). This TCR was sampled from a human donor who donated a stem cell graft to a child with inherited bone marrow failure. The CDR3, as DNA: TGTGCCAGCTCGCCCACGACAGTGGTGGTCGCAGATACGCAGTATTTT. As protein: CASSPTTVVVADTQYF.